Listed here are 3 T cell receptor beta chains from one sample, sequenced in a study of T cell responses to AZD1222 COVID-19 vaccine. TCRdb's table, derived via immunoSEQ multiplex PCR, lists solely in-frame clones and lacks some. The table includes some 92,000 clones, roughly 90% detected once. Specimen: peripheral blood, collected on day 0 of AZD1222 vaccination. These receptors were obtained from an adult in good health.

The V and J genes are TRBV5-4 and TRBJ2-1, with a possible D match to TRBD2 (5 bases). Looked up from germline, CDR1 is SGHNT and CDR2 is YYREEE (reference sequence). The CDR3 sequence is 12 residues long. The V and J ends lost 2 bases and 7 bases respectively, with 7 bases between them. CDR3 nucleotides: TGTGCCAGCAGCTTTCCGGGGAATGAGCAGTTCTTC. Translating it yields CASSFPGNEQFF.

J is TRBJ2-2 and V is TRBV29-1, with a tentative D call TRBD1 (6 bases). Germline values: CDR1 SQVTM, CDR2 ANQGSEA. This CDR3 comprises 12 residues. V dropped 6 bases and J dropped 3 bases, with 8 bases sitting between them. The CDR3 nucleotides are TGCAGCGTCACAGGGTACACCGGGGAGCTGTTTTTT. It is translated as CSVTGYTGELFF.

V gene TRBV5-4 combines with J gene TRBJ2-7; possible D gene TRBD2, 5 bases. There are 15 residues in the CDR3. V was trimmed by 4 bases and J by 1 base, leaving 15 bases between them. CDR1 SGHNT and CDR2 YYREEE come from the germline V gene (reference sequence). CDR3 DNA: TGTGCCAGCAGCCGCTGGAGTAGGGAGTCCTACGAGCAGTACTTC. Its protein is CASSRWSRESYEQYF.